This T cell receptor (beta chain) was observed in a study of PD-1 blockade in classical Hodgkin lymphoma. The data were produced by immunoSEQ multiplex PCR, yet TCRdb's version contains in-frame clones alone and is incomplete. Counted here are roughly 150,000 clones, less than 80% occurring once; the ten biggest clones make up over 7.5%. Study-wide points: Initiation of nivolumab under 1 year after ASCT led to exclusion of patients. For complete responders, baseline diversity was comparable to that of newly diagnosed patients.

Of note for this clone: As yet, its antigen is unknown.

Every patient was affected by relapse after autologous stem cell transplantation, while exposure to brentuximab vedotin was not uniform. Sequences were derived from peripheral blood mononuclear cells (PBMCs), sampled before the second cycle of nivolumab. This clonotype originated in a human donor with classical Hodgkin lymphoma.

CDR3 sequence: CASSYSGTGEKLFF. CDR3 sequence (DNA): TGTGCCAGCAGTTACTCGGGTACAGGGGAAAAACTGTTTTTT. The genes are TRBV6-6 and TRBJ1-4, with a weak D call TRBD1 (6 bases). The V gene lost 0 bases and the J gene lost 8 bases, with 10 bases spanning the gap. The CDR3 length is 14 residues. CDR1 and CDR2 (germline): MNHNY, SVGAGI (reference sequence).